One T cell receptor (beta chain) is described in this entry. Its specificity is unknown. Template switching incorporated UMIs with a 6-nucleotide sample barcode. With the 5' RACE reads reprocessed, TCRdb shows one record per CDR3 protein and no DNA. This sample contains approximately 150,000 distinct CDR3 sequences. The data belong to a study of monozygotic twins with inflammatory bowel disease. Study-level findings and limits: The sharing of clonotypes with others was lower in IBD patients than in healthy twins, especially with disease activity.

CDR1 is MGHDK, CDR2 SYGVNS, per germline. This CDR3 region has 16 residues. The V call is TRBV25-1, the J call TRBJ1-2; TCRdb selects TRBD1, and the lack of DNA leaves this call unchecked. The TCR sequence derives from a human donor with ulcerative colitis or Crohn's disease, or a healthy co-twin of an affected twin (not recorded which). The sequencing sample was made of blood. CDR3 sequence reads: CASSDLGRGQNYGYTF.